This TCR beta chain is drawn from a study of T-cell reconstitution after alpha-beta-depleted transplantation in children. The germline gives CDR1 MRHNA, CDR2 SNTAGT. The CDR3 runs to 16 residues. Between the trimmed V and J ends, which lost 2 bases and 1 base, there was a span of 12 bases. This clonotype was picked up many times. Unique molecular identifiers were incorporated during preparation of the TCRbeta library. TCRdb independently ran MiXCR on the PCR reads; one entry per CDR3 protein. The data show 150,000 to 200,000 distinct CDR3 sequences, 13% to 15% seen once. Sample: PBMCs from the stem cell graft donor, taken from the stem cell graft. This clonotype was obtained from a human donor who donated a stem cell graft to a child with acute lymphoblastic leukemia. The chain is built from TRBV6-4 and TRBJ2-1, with a tentative D call TRBD2 (5 bases). The CDR3 loop is CASSDEGSWSYNEQFF. The CDR3 region has the DNA TGTGCCAGCAGTGACGAGGGTAGCTGGTCCTACAATGAGCAGTTCTTC.